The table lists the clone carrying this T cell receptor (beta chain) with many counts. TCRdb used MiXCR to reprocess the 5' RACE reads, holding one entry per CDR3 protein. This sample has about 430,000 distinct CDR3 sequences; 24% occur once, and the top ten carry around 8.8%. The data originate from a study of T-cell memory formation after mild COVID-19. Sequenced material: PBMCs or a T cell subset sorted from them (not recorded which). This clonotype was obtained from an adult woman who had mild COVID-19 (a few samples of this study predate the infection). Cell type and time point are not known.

The CDR3 sequence: CASSLGLAVYNEQFF. CDR3 nucleotides: TGTGCCAGCAGCTTGGGGCTAGCGGTATACAATGAGCAGTTCTTC. V gene TRBV5-5 combines with J gene TRBJ2-1; 7 nucleotides match TRBD2. Germline loops: CDR1 SGHKS, CDR2 YYEKEE (reference sequence). Trimming at V came to 0 bases and at J to 4 bases, leaving 4 bases not matched to a gene. The length of the CDR3 is 15 residues.